This entry lists 28 T cell receptor beta chains sequenced from one sample in a study of T cell responses to AZD1222 COVID-19 vaccine. Measured with immunoSEQ multiplex PCR; TCRdb has only the in-frame clones, and not every one. The sample includes around 120,000 clones, roughly 90% of them seen just once. This specimen was peripheral blood, taken on day 0 of AZD1222 vaccination. The receptors were gathered from an adult in good health.

This chain links TRBV4-3 with TRBJ1-4; D call uncertain. Germline values: CDR1 LGHNA, CDR2 YSLEER. The CDR3 totals 15 residues. Between the trimmed V and J ends, which lost 0 bases and 0 bases, there was a span of 5 bases. For the CDR3, the DNA is TGCGCCAGCAGCCAAGATATGGCAACTAATGAAAAACTGTTTTTT. It translates to CASSQDMATNEKLFF.

The chain employs TRBV9 and TRBJ1-3; no reliable D call. The V gene lost 7 bases and the J gene lost 4 bases, with 12 bases spanning the gap. This CDR3 has 13 amino acids. Germline V CDR1 and CDR2: SGDLS, YYNGEE. CDR3 DNA: TGTGCCAGCGGAACTTATCAGGGAAACACCATATATTTT. Its translation is CASGTYQGNTIYF.

The chain combines TRBV4-2 with TRBJ1-3; 8 bases are a match to TRBD1. CDR3 length: 17 residues. CDR1 is LGHNA, CDR2 YNFKEQ, per germline. Trimming at V came to 0 bases and at J to 1 base, leaving 5 bases not matched to a gene. Here the CDR3 reads CASSQDQGQESGNTIYF. CDR3 DNA sequence: TGTGCCAGCAGCCAAGATCAGGGACAGGAATCTGGAAACACCATATATTTT.

The V gene is TRBV7-9, the J gene TRBJ1-4, with 9 bases aligning to TRBD1. V shed 3 bases, J shed 3 bases, and the junction held 2 bases outside the gene matches. Germline V gives CDR1 SEHNR, CDR2 FQNEAQ (reference sequence). The CDR3 sequence is 15 residues long. CDR3 loop: CASSFRQGANEKLFF. CDR3 coding DNA: TGTGCCAGCAGCTTCCGACAGGGGGCTAATGAAAAACTGTTTTTT.

This clone has just a few counts. V usage is TRBV6-1 and J usage is TRBJ2-2; D unresolved. From germline, CDR1 is MNHNS and CDR2 SASEGT. The CDR3 loop spans 15 amino acids. Trimming stripped 0 bases from V and 3 bases from J, with 8 bases between. The CDR3, as DNA: TGTGCCAGCAGTGAAGCTAAGGGCTACACCGGGGAGCTGTTTTTT. Its protein product is CASSEAKGYTGELFF.

This clone was found once. This sequence joins TRBV5-4 and TRBJ1-4; a possible D gene is TRBD1 (5 bases). Germline V CDR1 and CDR2: SGHNT, YYREEE (reference sequence). This CDR3 comprises 14 residues. Trimming stripped 4 bases from V and 4 bases from J, with 11 bases between. The CDR3 loop reads CASSDRGRNEKLFF. As DNA, the CDR3 is TGTGCCAGCAGCGACAGAGGGCGTAATGAAAAACTGTTTTTT. Using reference TRBV5-4 and TRBJ1-4 for the parts outside the CDR3, the full variable domain is ETGVTQSPTHLIKTRGQQVTLRCSSQSGHNTVSWYQQALGQGPQFIFQYYREEENGRGNFPPRFSGLQFPNYSSELNVNALELDDSALYLCASSDRGRNEKLFFGSGTQLSVL.

The chain combines TRBV5-3 with TRBJ1-2; the D is unclear. TRBV5-3 is an ORF, with its function uncertain. The CDR3 is 13 amino acids. The V end lost 0 bases, the J end lost 5 bases, and 8 bases lay between the germline ends. In DNA form, the CDR3 reads TGTGCCAGAAGCTTGGAGGCTGATTATGGCTACACCTTC. It translates to CARSLEADYGYTF.

The chain employs TRBV29-1 and TRBJ1-5; D unresolved. The CDR3 consists of 13 residues. Deletions cut 4 bases from V and 1 base from J, with 8 bases between. Germline loops: CDR1 SQVTM, CDR2 ANQGSEA. The CDR3 loop is CSVVSGSNQPQHF. The CDR3 DNA is TGCAGCGTTGTATCTGGGAGCAATCAGCCCCAGCATTTT. Filled out from reference TRBV29-1 and TRBJ1-5, the complete variable domain reads SAVISQKPSRDICQRGTSLTIQCQVDSQVTMMFWYRQQPGQSLTLIATANQGSEATYESGFVIDKFPISRPNLTFSTLTVSNMSPEDSSIYLCSVVSGSNQPQHFGDGTRLSIL.

The chain uses TRBV29-1 and TRBJ1-2; tentatively, D is TRBD1 (5 bases). The germline gives CDR1 SQVTM, CDR2 ANQGSEA. V was pared by 6 bases and J by 6 bases, with 17 bases between. The CDR3 spans 13 residues. DNA of the CDR3: TGCAGCGTGGATCGTGGGACTTTGGATGGCTACACCTTC. Its translation: CSVDRGTLDGYTF.

This clone showed up just once. The chain combines TRBV7-2 with TRBJ2-7; no firm D call. This CDR3 is built from 13 residues. Germline CDR1 is SGHTA and CDR2 is FQGNSA. Trimming pared 3 bases from V and 5 bases from J, leaving 11 bases between. The CDR3 spells CASSFRGGNEQYF. The CDR3, as DNA: TGTGCCAGCAGCTTTAGAGGTGGTAACGAGCAGTACTTC.

J is TRBJ1-2 and V is TRBV27; the D gene is possibly TRBD1 (5 bases). Deletions cut 4 bases from V and 5 bases from J, with 11 bases between. Germline assignment: CDR1 MNHEY and CDR2 SMNVEV (reference sequence). The CDR3 consists of 13 residues. CDR3: CASSSGLLYGYTF. CDR3 coding DNA: TGTGCCAGCAGTTCGGGACTCTTATATGGCTACACCTTC.

The genes are TRBV27 and TRBJ1-2; D is uncertain. The germline gives CDR1 MNHEY, CDR2 SMNVEV (reference sequence). This CDR3 has 14 residues. V lost 5 bases to trimming and J lost 4 bases, with 14 bases between them. The CDR3 DNA follows: TGTGCCAGCAGTCCCCGGAGGTGGAGCTATGGCTACACCTTC. It yields the protein CASSPRRWSYGYTF.

V usage is TRBV5-1 and J usage is TRBJ1-1; D not certain. Germline V gene lookup returns CDR1 SGHRS and CDR2 YFSETQ. Trimming left V 0 bases short and J 0 bases short, with 6 bases between. This CDR3 has 14 residues. The CDR3 region is CASSLATMNTEAFF. In DNA, the CDR3 is TGCGCCAGCAGCTTGGCCACGATGAACACTGAAGCTTTCTTT.

The CDR3 is CASSPTPHRGDQPQHF. The CDR3 bases are TGTGCCAGCTCACCCACCCCGCACAGGGGAGATCAGCCCCAGCATTTT. The chain employs TRBV18 and TRBJ1-5, with 7 bases fitting TRBD1. From germline, CDR1 is KGHSH and CDR2 LQKENI. The J segment lost 5 bases and the V segment lost 3 bases, leaving 10 bases of the junction unmatched. There are 16 residues in the CDR3.

The chain couples TRBV11-2 to TRBJ1-2, with no clear D. V gave up 5 bases and J gave up 5 bases, with 12 bases separating them. The CDR3 runs to 13 residues. Per germline, CDR1 SGHAT and CDR2 FQNNGV. CDR3 in amino acids: CASSQLGRYGYTF. The CDR3 DNA reads TGTGCCAGCAGCCAGCTCGGACGTTATGGCTACACCTTC. The variable domain in full, completed from reference TRBV11-2 and TRBJ1-2, reads EAGVAQSPRYKIIEKRQSVAFWCNPISGHATLYWYQQILGQGPKLLIQFQNNGVVDDSQLPKDRFSAERLKGVDSTLKIQPAKLEDSAVYLCASSQLGRYGYTFGSGTRLTVV.

This clone showed up just once. V is TRBV2 and J is TRBJ1-1; TRBD1 might be the D (5 bases). CDR3 length equals 11 residues. Germline loops: CDR1 SNHLY, CDR2 FYNNEI. Trimming took 4 bases from V and 8 from J, leaving 8 bases between them. CDR3 in amino acids: CASSAEGEAFF. CDR3 nucleotides: TGTGCCAGCAGTGCGGAGGGGGAAGCTTTCTTT. Full variable domain (remainder filled in from reference TRBV2 and TRBJ1-1): EPEVTQTPSHQVTQMGQEVILRCVPISNHLYFYWYRQILGQKVEFLVSFYNNEISEKSEIFDDQFSVERPDGSNFTLKIRSTKLEDSAMYFCASSAEGEAFFGQGTRLTVV.

The V and J genes are TRBV5-1 and TRBJ1-4; 10 bases are shared with TRBD1. Germline V CDR1 and CDR2: SGHRS, YFSETQ. The ends lost 0 bases at V and 7 bases at J; junction bases unmatched: 6. The CDR3 is made up of 16 amino acids. CDR3 coding DNA: TGCGCCAGCAGCTTGGCAGGGGACAGGGGAGGTGAAAAACTGTTTTTT. Its translation is CASSLAGDRGGEKLFF. Full variable domain (outside the CDR3, taken from reference TRBV5-1 and TRBJ1-4): KAGVTQTPRYLIKTRGQQVTLSCSPISGHRSVSWYQQTPGQGLQFLFEYFSETQRNKGNFPGRFSGRQFSNSRSEMNVSTLELGDSALYLCASSLAGDRGGEKLFFGSGTQLSVL.

The chain couples TRBV5-6 to TRBJ2-3; D call uncertain. V was pared by 0 bases and J by 6 bases, with 5 bases between. This CDR3 region has 12 residues. The germline CDR1 and CDR2 sequences are SGHDT and YYEEEE. This CDR3 reads CASSLGSDTQYF. CDR3 nucleotide sequence: TGTGCCAGCAGCTTGGGGTCGGATACGCAGTATTTT.

This clone has at least ten counts. This rearrangement joins TRBV10-2 to TRBJ1-1; maybe TRBD1 (6 bases). Between the trimmed V and J ends, which lost 5 bases and 3 bases, there was a span of 7 bases. This CDR3 has 12 residues. Looked up from germline, CDR1 is WSHSY and CDR2 is SAAADI. CDR3 region: CASSWTDTEAFF. CDR3 DNA: TGCGCCAGCAGTTGGACAGACACTGAAGCTTTCTTT.

This chain uses TRBV6-5 with TRBJ2-5; 8 bases agree with TRBD1. The J segment lost 1 base and the V segment lost 8 bases, leaving 9 bases of the junction unmatched. Germline CDR1 reads MNHEY; CDR2 reads SVGAGI. This CDR3 is built from 15 residues. CDR3: CASRGQVVSQETQYF. The CDR3 DNA reads as TGTGCCAGCCGGGGACAGGTCGTCAGCCAAGAGACCCAGTACTTC.

This chain connects TRBV10-3 to TRBJ2-3; 7 bases fit TRBD2. This CDR3 region has 15 residues. Germline values: CDR1 ENHRY, CDR2 SYGVKD. The ends lost 3 bases at V and 5 bases at J; junction bases unmatched: 8. The CDR3 DNA reads as TGTGCCATCAGTGAAAGTGGCGGGGGTGGAGATACGCAGTATTTT. Translating it yields CAISESGGGGDTQYF.

The chain uses TRBV29-1 and TRBJ2-6, with no clear D. This CDR3 is 16 amino acids long. Trimming left V 1 base short and J 0 bases short, with 10 bases between. Germline V gene data show CDR1 as SQVTM and CDR2 as ANQGSEA. As DNA, the CDR3 is TGCAGCGTTGAAGGTGCGCGGACCTCTGGGGCCAACGTCCTGACTTTC. Translated, it gives CSVEGARTSGANVLTF.

This clone was recorded only once. V usage is TRBV13 and J usage is TRBJ1-1; possibly TRBD1 for D (5 bases). This CDR3 is 15 amino acids long. Germline V lookup: CDR1 PRHDT, CDR2 FYEKMQ (reference sequence). Trimming removed 3 bases at V and 2 bases at J, with 13 bases between. The CDR3 coding sequence is TGTGCCAGCAGCTTCCTCCAGGGCCCTAACACTGAAGCTTTCTTT. It specifies CASSFLQGPNTEAFF.

This chain links TRBV27 with TRBJ1-5, with D unresolved. The V gene's germline CDR1 is MNHEY and CDR2 SMNVEV (reference sequence). V lost 3 bases to trimming and J lost 2 bases, with 8 bases between them. The CDR3 extends over 14 amino acids. The chain's CDR3 is CASSFSWGNQPQHF. CDR3 nucleotide sequence: TGTGCCAGCAGTTTCTCCTGGGGCAATCAGCCCCAGCATTTT.

This chain connects TRBV7-2 to TRBJ2-3; 8 bases fit TRBD1. V shed 1 base and J 2 bases; nucleotides not matched to a gene: 5. Germline V lookup: CDR1 SGHTA, CDR2 FQGNSA. The CDR3 covers 16 residues. The CDR3, as DNA: TGTGCCAGCAGCTTAGTGGCAGGGGGCCTCACAGATACGCAGTATTTT. This sequence encodes CASSLVAGGLTDTQYF.

The chain couples TRBV5-8 to TRBJ1-5; D not certain. The CDR3 totals 15 residues. CDR1 and CDR2 (germline): SGHTS, YDEGEE. The V end was cut by 5 bases, the J end by 4 bases, with 16 bases between. The CDR3 coding sequence is TGTGCCAGCAGTCTTGGGTCGAATGGGAATCAGCCCCAGCATTTT. This encodes CASSLGSNGNQPQHF.

The V and J genes are TRBV9 and TRBJ2-1; tentative D call: TRBD2 (5 bases). Germline CDR1 SGDLS, CDR2 YYNGEE. V was clipped by 2 bases and J by 8 bases, with 14 bases between them. The CDR3 has 14 amino acids. CDR3 region: CASSVHRGGDEQFF. DNA of the CDR3: TGTGCCAGCAGCGTCCATCGGGGTGGGGATGAGCAGTTCTTC.

The chain uses TRBV3-1 (or the pseudogene TRBV3-2) and TRBJ2-3, with D tentatively TRBD1 (6 bases). This CDR3 comprises 14 residues. The V gene's germline CDR1 is LGHDT and CDR2 YNNKEL (reference sequence). The germline V and J ends were trimmed by 1 base and 7 bases, with 12 bases remaining between them. Written as DNA, the CDR3 is TGTGCCAGCAGCCAAGCACAGGGTCTCAATACGCAGTATTTT. This sequence encodes CASSQAQGLNTQYF.